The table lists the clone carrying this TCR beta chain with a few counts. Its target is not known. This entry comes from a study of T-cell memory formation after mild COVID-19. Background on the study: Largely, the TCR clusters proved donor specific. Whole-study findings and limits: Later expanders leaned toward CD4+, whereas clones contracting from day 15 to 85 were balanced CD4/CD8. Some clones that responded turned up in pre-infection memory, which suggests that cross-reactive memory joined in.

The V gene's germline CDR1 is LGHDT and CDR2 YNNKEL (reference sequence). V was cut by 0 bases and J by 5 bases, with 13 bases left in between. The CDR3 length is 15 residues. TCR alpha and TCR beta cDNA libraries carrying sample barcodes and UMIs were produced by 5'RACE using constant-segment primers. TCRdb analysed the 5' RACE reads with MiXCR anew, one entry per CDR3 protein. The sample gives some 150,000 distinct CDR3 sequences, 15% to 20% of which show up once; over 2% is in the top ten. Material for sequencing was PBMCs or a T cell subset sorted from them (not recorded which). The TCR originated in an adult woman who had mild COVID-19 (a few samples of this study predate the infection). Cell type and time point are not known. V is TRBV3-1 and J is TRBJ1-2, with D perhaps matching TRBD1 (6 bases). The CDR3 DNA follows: TGTGCCAGCAGCCAAGATTCGAGGAGGGGGTATGGCTACACCTTC. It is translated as CASSQDSRRGYGYTF.